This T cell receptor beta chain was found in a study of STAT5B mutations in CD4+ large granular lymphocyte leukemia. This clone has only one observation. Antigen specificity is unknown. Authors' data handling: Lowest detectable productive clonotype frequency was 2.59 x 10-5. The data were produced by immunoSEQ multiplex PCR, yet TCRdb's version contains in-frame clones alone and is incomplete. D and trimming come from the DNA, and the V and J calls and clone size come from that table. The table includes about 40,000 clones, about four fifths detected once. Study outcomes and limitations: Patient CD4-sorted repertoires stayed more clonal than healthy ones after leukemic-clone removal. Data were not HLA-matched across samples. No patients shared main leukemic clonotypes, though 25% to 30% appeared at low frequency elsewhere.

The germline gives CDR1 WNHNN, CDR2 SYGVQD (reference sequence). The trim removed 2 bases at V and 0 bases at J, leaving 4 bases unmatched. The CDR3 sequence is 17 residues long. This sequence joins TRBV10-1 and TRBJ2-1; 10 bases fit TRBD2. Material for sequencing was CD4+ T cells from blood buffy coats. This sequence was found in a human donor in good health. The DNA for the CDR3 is TGCGCCAGCAGTGAGCGGCCTAGCGGGGGCTCCTACAATGAGCAGTTCTTC. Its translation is CASSERPSGGSYNEQFF.